This is a list of T cell receptor beta chains from one sample in a study of tumor-infiltrating lymphocytes in glioblastoma multiforme. Using its own MiXCR run on the multiplex PCR reads, TCRdb lists one record per CDR3 protein. Altogether approximately 20,000 distinct CDR3 sequences are present, roughly 68% being singletons, with the ten largest covering about 17%. The sequenced sample was peripheral blood. Source of these receptors: a male donor with glioblastoma. Both conserved end residues are part of each CDR3. Each record gives: clone size, J gene, V gene, CDR3 protein. Not all rows give a size; the values are once, few, many and, for expanded clones, a class.

- TRBJ2-5 TRBV11-2 CASSLAHSLREETQYF
- TRBJ2-1 TRBV11-2 CAGSLGVDYNGKFF
- TRBJ2-5 TRBV5-4 CASSLNGGETQYF
- TRBJ1-1 TRBV11-2 CASSFPGTGINTEAFF
- TRBJ2-2 TRBV29-1 CSVSLFEGQGNTGELFF
once TRBJ2-4 TRBV6-5 CGTSSRNIQYF
many TRBJ2-2 TRBV6-1 CASSDWTSNTGELFF
- TRBJ1-3 TRBV29-1 CSVGQGRGPSGNTIYF
- TRBJ2-4 TRBV20-1 CSARDPDRGIRKPRNIQYF
- TRBJ2-7 TRBV11-2 CASSLETGLYEQYF
- TRBJ1-1 TRBV5-1 CASSPDQTEDEAFF
- TRBJ2-1 TRBV11-3 CASSFSGEYNEQFF
- TRBJ2-5 TRBV11-2 CASNTDIGQYTQEIQYF
- TRBJ1-1 TRBV4-1 CASSAPGQGVTGAFF
- TRBJ2-5 TRBV11-2 CAGSSLTGGFEAQYF
- TRBJ2-1 TRBV20-1 CSAVLRQGLNEQFF
- TRBJ2-1 TRBV11-3 CASSSASGGYNEQFF
- TRBJ2-7 TRBV11-2 CASRWTRDDEQYF
- TRBJ2-2 TRBV29-1 CNVLGQDGGELFF
- TRBJ2-3 TRBV28 CASKNRGSLWGTDTQYF
- TRBJ2-1 TRBV11-2 CASNRDRAKFNNEQFF
- TRBJ2-7 TRBV5-4 CACSLGGLAGNYEEYF
many TRBJ2-5 TRBV5-1 CASISNAGGETQYF
- TRBJ2-2 TRBV28 CASSFGFIRGGELFF
- TRBJ2-1 TRBV29-1 CSVERDRDNEQFF
- TRBJ2-7 TRBV11-2 CASNIYSYEQYF
- TRBJ2-7 TRBV11-2 CASSFSRDRVWEQYF
few TRBJ2-5 TRBV20-1 CSARGTSGTARETQYF
- TRBJ2-7 TRBV11-1 CASDTPGGLNYEQYF
- TRBJ2-3 TRBV6-2/TRBV6-3 CASSYSSLPTDTQYF
- TRBJ1-1 TRBV6-2/TRBV6-3 CASSYYREAFF
- TRBJ1-1 TRBV21-1 CACSKGTENTEAFF
few TRBJ2-2 TRBV19 CASKIQGGTGELFF
- TRBJ2-7 TRBV6-5 CDSSNLGDSYEQYF
- TRBJ2-1 TRBV5-5 CASSFGTNRTEQFF
many TRBJ2-3 TRBV5-4 CASTLGGRATDTQYF